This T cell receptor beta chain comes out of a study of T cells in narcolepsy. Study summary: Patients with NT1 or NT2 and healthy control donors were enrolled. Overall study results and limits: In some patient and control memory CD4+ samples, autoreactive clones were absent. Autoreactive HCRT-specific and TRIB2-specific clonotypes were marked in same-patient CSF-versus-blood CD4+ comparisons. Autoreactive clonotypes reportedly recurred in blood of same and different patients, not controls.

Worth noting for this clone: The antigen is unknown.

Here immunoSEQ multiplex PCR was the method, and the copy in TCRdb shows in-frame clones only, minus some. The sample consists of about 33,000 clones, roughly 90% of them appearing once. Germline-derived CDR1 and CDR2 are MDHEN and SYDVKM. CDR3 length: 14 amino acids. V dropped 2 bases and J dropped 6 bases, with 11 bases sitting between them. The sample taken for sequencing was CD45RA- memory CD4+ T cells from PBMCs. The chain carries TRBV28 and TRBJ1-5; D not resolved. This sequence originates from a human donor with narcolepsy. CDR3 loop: CASSLGFDSQPQHF. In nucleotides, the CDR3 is TGTGCCAGCAGTTTAGGATTCGATAGTCAGCCCCAGCATTTT. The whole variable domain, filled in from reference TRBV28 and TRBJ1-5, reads DVKVTQSSRYLVKRTGEKVFLECVQDMDHENMFWYRQDPGLGLRLIYFSYDVKMKEKGDIPEGYSVSREKKERFSLILESASTNQTSMYLCASSLGFDSQPQHFGDGTRLSIL.